These T cell receptor beta chains were read from a single sample in a study of shared clonotypes between healthy human individuals. This table comes from immunoSEQ multiplex PCR, and its TCRdb copy is limited to in-frame clones, with some not included. The sample has fewer than 1.4 million clones, around three quarters seen once. The sequenced sample consisted of memory CD4+ T cells from PBMCs. The receptor set was obtained from a man aged 18 to 29 in good health. Some clones in this sample may be carry-over from other donors' samples. Both conserved end residues are part of each CDR3. Fields, in order: CDR3 protein, J gene, V gene, clone size. The size of a clone is reported for some rows only, either as once, few or many, or as a class for expanded clones.

CDR3 protein: CATGRGRFEQYF; J gene: TRBJ2-7; V gene: TRBV5-6; clone size: NA
CDR3 protein: CASSPQQGKNEPYEQYF; J gene: TRBJ2-7; V gene: TRBV7-8; clone size: NA
CDR3 protein: CASSRQRDARHQQYF; J gene: TRBJ2-7; V gene: TRBV5-4; clone size: NA
CDR3 protein: CASSLEGLAGVDEQFF; J gene: TRBJ2-1; V gene: TRBV7-8; clone size: once
CDR3 protein: CASSSLPGSYEQYF; J gene: TRBJ2-7; V gene: TRBV5-1; clone size: NA
CDR3 protein: CASSQIGPASSYEQYF; J gene: TRBJ2-7; V gene: TRBV14; clone size: NA
CDR3 protein: CASSTSRRSNEKLFF; J gene: TRBJ1-4; V gene: TRBV9; clone size: NA
CDR3 protein: CASTLRDRGYEQYF; J gene: TRBJ2-7; V gene: TRBV28; clone size: NA
CDR3 protein: CASSQAGGRITEAFF; J gene: TRBJ1-1; V gene: TRBV4-1; clone size: NA
CDR3 protein: CACSLRWSFEKLFF; J gene: TRBJ1-4; V gene: TRBV30; clone size: NA
CDR3 protein: CASSLSLAGFNEQFF; J gene: TRBJ2-1; V gene: TRBV28; clone size: once
CDR3 protein: CASSLGAGMIQETQYF; J gene: TRBJ2-5; V gene: TRBV5-6; clone size: NA
CDR3 protein: CASSVEGGTNEKLFF; J gene: TRBJ1-4; V gene: TRBV5-1; clone size: NA
CDR3 protein: CAWSPTVGNTEAFF; J gene: TRBJ1-1; V gene: TRBV30; clone size: NA
CDR3 protein: CSVDIGETQYF; J gene: TRBJ2-5; V gene: TRBV29-1; clone size: few
CDR3 protein: CASSLTRVLAKNIQYF; J gene: TRBJ2-4; V gene: TRBV13; clone size: NA
CDR3 protein: CASSRNGGTNTGELFF; J gene: TRBJ2-2; V gene: TRBV18; clone size: NA
CDR3 protein: CASSQGRNTIYF; J gene: TRBJ1-3; V gene: TRBV7-2; clone size: NA
CDR3 protein: CASSLNPGGGMNTEAFF; J gene: TRBJ1-1; V gene: TRBV28; clone size: NA
CDR3 protein: CASRGTVTDTQYF; J gene: TRBJ2-3; V gene: TRBV28; clone size: NA
CDR3 protein: CASSEGQGAYEQYF; J gene: TRBJ2-7; V gene: TRBV10-1; clone size: NA
CDR3 protein: CATSPGLREQYF; J gene: TRBJ2-7; V gene: TRBV15; clone size: once
CDR3 protein: CASSIGGAEQPQHF; J gene: TRBJ1-5; V gene: TRBV19; clone size: NA
CDR3 protein: CASSEAYGGDSYNEQFF; J gene: TRBJ2-1; V gene: TRBV6-1; clone size: NA
CDR3 protein: CASSAHPSGVQDTQYF; J gene: TRBJ2-3; V gene: TRBV9; clone size: NA
CDR3 protein: CASSEYLGTASQETQYF; J gene: TRBJ2-5; V gene: TRBV25-1; clone size: NA
CDR3 protein: CASSLGTTLSYEQYF; J gene: TRBJ2-7; V gene: TRBV7-2; clone size: NA
CDR3 protein: CASSPQGYEQYF; J gene: TRBJ2-7; V gene: TRBV14; clone size: NA
CDR3 protein: CASSHVSGLQSSNEQFF; J gene: TRBJ2-1; V gene: TRBV4-2; clone size: many
CDR3 protein: CASSLSLHNEQFF; J gene: TRBJ2-1; V gene: TRBV5-4; clone size: NA
CDR3 protein: CASRPLAGGYEQYF; J gene: TRBJ2-7; V gene: TRBV5-1; clone size: once
CDR3 protein: CASSEVSTGNQPQHF; J gene: TRBJ1-5; V gene: TRBV6-1; clone size: NA
CDR3 protein: CSVEGTGELFF; J gene: TRBJ2-2; V gene: TRBV29-1; clone size: NA
CDR3 protein: CASTLEPATTYEQYF; J gene: TRBJ2-7; V gene: TRBV2; clone size: NA
CDR3 protein: CASSSSPGDEQFF; J gene: TRBJ2-1; V gene: TRBV5-1; clone size: NA
CDR3 protein: CATSLPKGADTQYF; J gene: TRBJ2-3; V gene: TRBV15; clone size: NA
CDR3 protein: CASSVIRGRGLSETQYF; J gene: TRBJ2-5; V gene: TRBV28; clone size: NA
CDR3 protein: CASSSGTGDTGELFF; J gene: TRBJ2-2; V gene: TRBV11-3; clone size: NA
CDR3 protein: CASSPLLSGGNTGELFF; J gene: TRBJ2-2; V gene: TRBV5-1; clone size: NA
CDR3 protein: CALKNEPPDRDSNQPQHF; J gene: TRBJ1-5; V gene: TRBV10-2; clone size: once
CDR3 protein: CASTSQAGLAKNIQYF; J gene: TRBJ2-4; V gene: TRBV7-2; clone size: NA
CDR3 protein: CASRRQKGRGGNEQFF; J gene: TRBJ2-1; V gene: TRBV28; clone size: NA
CDR3 protein: CASRPTGISFTEAFF; J gene: TRBJ1-1; V gene: TRBV28; clone size: NA
CDR3 protein: CASSLLAGNTPNEQFF; J gene: TRBJ2-1; V gene: TRBV7-3; clone size: NA
CDR3 protein: CASGPGDRGISGANVLTF; J gene: TRBJ2-6; V gene: TRBV7-8; clone size: NA
CDR3 protein: CASSHDGANEKLFF; J gene: TRBJ1-4; V gene: TRBV5-1; clone size: NA
CDR3 protein: CASSSYRAEQYF; J gene: TRBJ2-7; V gene: TRBV5-5; clone size: NA
CDR3 protein: CASRLVGTDTQYF; J gene: TRBJ2-3; V gene: TRBV5-5; clone size: once
CDR3 protein: CASSSTGRRQYF; J gene: TRBJ2-7; V gene: TRBV28; clone size: NA
CDR3 protein: CASSIPPRDYRNNEQFF; J gene: TRBJ2-1; V gene: TRBV21-1; clone size: many
CDR3 protein: CASSAYTDTQYF; J gene: TRBJ2-3; V gene: TRBV2; clone size: NA